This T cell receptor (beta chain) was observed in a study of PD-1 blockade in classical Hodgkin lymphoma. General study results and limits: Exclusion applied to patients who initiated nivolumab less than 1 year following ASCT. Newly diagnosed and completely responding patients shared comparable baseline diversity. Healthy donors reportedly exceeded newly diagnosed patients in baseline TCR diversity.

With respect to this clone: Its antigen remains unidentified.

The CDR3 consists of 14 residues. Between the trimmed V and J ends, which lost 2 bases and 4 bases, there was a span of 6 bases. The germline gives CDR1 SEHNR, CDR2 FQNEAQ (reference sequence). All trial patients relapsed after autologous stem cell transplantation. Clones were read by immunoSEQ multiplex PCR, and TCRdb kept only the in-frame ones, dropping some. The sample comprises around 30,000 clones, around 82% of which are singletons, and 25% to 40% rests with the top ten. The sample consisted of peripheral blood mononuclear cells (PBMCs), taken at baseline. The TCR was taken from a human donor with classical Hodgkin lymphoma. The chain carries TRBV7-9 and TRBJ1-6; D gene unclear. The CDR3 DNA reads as TGTGCCAGCAGCTTAAACACTTATAATTCACCCCTCCACTTT. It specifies CASSLNTYNSPLHF.